This T cell receptor (beta chain) comes out of a study of T cells in Graves' hyperthyroidism and ophthalmopathy (dated by TCRdb to between 2017 and 2020). A note on the overall study: Peripheral blood samples were taken at the time of initial diagnosis, prior to any treatment. To identify TCR V-J signatures that set the groups apart, the researchers used a discovery cohort of more than 95 patients, made up of roughly 45 with Graves' ophthalmopathy and 57 with stable Graves' hyperthyroidism. An independent validation cohort of around 19 hyperthyroidism patients and 17 patients who later progressed to ophthalmopathy tested prospective prediction of ophthalmopathy. The 95 to 100 discovery patients were randomly divided into training and test sets at a 7:3 ratio. Thyroid tissue and blood T-cell repertoires from six Graves' hyperthyroidism patients were also compared in the study. Once sampling was done, hyperthyroidism patients were given methimazole at a starting dose of 30 mg daily, whereas ophthalmopathy patients were given high-dose intravenous methylprednisolone. According to the paper, TCR Vbeta CDR3 sequencing was carried out on some 130 peripheral blood samples, which came from fewer than 50 ophthalmopathy, around 75 hyperthyroidism and approximately 17 progressor patients.

Amplification of TCR beta CDR3 regions was carried out from RNA transcripts. For the first round of RT-PCR on the TCR CDR3, the HTBI primer set was used together with the Qiagen OneStep RT-PCR kit. Libraries were constructed in a second round of multiplex PCR, after which size selection and purification were carried out. Paired-end sequencing of the libraries was performed with 100 bp reads on an Illumina HiSeq2000. In the authors' own workflow: Raw data were processed with SOAPnuke, discarding reads with adapters, uncalled bases, mean Phred below 15, or no exact constant-primer or identifier match. COPE v1.2.5 was used to merge the high-quality paired reads, and each unique nucleotide sequence was defined as a clonotype. Clonotypes were aligned to IMGT TRBV, TRBD and TRBJ reference segments using MiTCR v1.1. Only V-J combinations with frequency above 0.0001, covering about 99% of repertoires, were analysed. The TCS score was defined as F50 (clonal expansion) divided by E x V (chaos), with BLOSUM62-based TCRdist calculated between CDR3 peptides within each V-J. Welch's t-statistics and random forest reduced just over 500 V-J features to about 13, which were used in a naive Bayes classifier (R e1071). TCRdb redid the processing of the public reads, applying fastp at Q25 and MiXCR, and retained in-frame beta chains. Every entry covers one CDR3 protein and lists the most common genes and DNA from its rows. TCRdb, not the original authors, processed these V and J calls. The sample records about 560,000 distinct CDR3 sequences, 16% of which are singletons. Of the sample, about 17% is held by the ten largest clones.

This clonotype was seen ten or more times. Its target antigen remains unknown. No per-base quality is available; no much larger clone lies one base away. Stable Graves' hyperthyroidism was defined as the absence of progression to ophthalmopathy over 18 months of follow-up. The hyperthyroidism patients were between 18 and 65 years old and newly diagnosed, with a disease duration of less than 2 months. The study excluded patients with uncontrolled infections, other autoimmune diseases, pregnancy or lactation. Clinical symptoms, serum thyroxine and TRAb, thyroid ultrasound, and orbital computed tomography formed the basis for the diagnoses. Ficoll-Paque density gradient centrifugation was used to isolate PBMCs from about 10 ml of fresh peripheral blood. Trizol reagent was used to extract total RNA, and RNA quality was then checked on an Agilent 2100 Bioanalyzer. Overall study results and their limits: Most expanded thyroid clonotypes (frequency above 0.001) were also detected in blood, suggesting blood repertoires may reflect thyroid immune responses. No statistical method was used to fix the sample size in advance, and group allocation was not hidden from the investigators. In validation, the model predicted progression to ophthalmopathy with over 65% sensitivity and around 72% specificity, a median of 6.5 months before onset. A 13 V-J signature model separated ophthalmopathy from stable hyperthyroidism, with approximately 87% sensitivity and 81.08% specificity in cross-validation and 80%/75% in testing.

This TCR came from a woman between 18 and 29 years old with Graves' hyperthyroidism. Sequenced: blood.

The CDR3 protein is CASSFGTGDGNEQFF. The bases read TGTGCCAGCAGCTTCGGGACAGGGGACGGCAATGAGCAGTTCTTC. The V and J genes are TRBV7-2 and TRBJ2-1; 10 bases in between match TRBD1. The germline V gene specifies SGHTA as CDR1 and FQGNSA as CDR2. The CDR3 spans 15 residues, from the cysteine through the phenylalanine. Just CDR3 DNA is preserved here, 45 bases in frame from base 1. Trimming removed 3 bases from V and 6 bases from J; the gene matches leave 5 bases unexplained.